This T cell receptor beta chain was profiled in a study of CD4+ T cells in melanoma. Assay used: immunoSEQ multiplex PCR; TCRdb lists only in-frame clones, some missing. The data contain about 6,700 clones, around 66% of them singletons. Study conclusions and caveats: Neoantigen-specific CD4+ T cells in melanoma reportedly had diverse differentiation states. A reported correlation linked neoantigen-specific CD4+ T cells to CD8+, macrophage and B cell function.

The CDR3 loop spans 14 amino acids. Per germline, CDR1 SGHTS and CDR2 YDEGEE. The V segment lost 2 bases and the J segment 4 bases; nucleotides outside the gene matches: 5. In the case of this clone: Its antigen is not identified.

The receptor's source is a human donor with melanoma. The sequenced sample consisted of cells from a culture (not recorded whether cultured in vitro). The rearrangement links TRBV5-8 to TRBJ1-1, with 7 positions matching TRBD1. CDR3 amino acids: CASSFRGMGTEAFF. CDR3 nucleotide sequence: TGTGCCAGCAGCTTCAGGGGGATGGGCACTGAAGCTTTCTTT.